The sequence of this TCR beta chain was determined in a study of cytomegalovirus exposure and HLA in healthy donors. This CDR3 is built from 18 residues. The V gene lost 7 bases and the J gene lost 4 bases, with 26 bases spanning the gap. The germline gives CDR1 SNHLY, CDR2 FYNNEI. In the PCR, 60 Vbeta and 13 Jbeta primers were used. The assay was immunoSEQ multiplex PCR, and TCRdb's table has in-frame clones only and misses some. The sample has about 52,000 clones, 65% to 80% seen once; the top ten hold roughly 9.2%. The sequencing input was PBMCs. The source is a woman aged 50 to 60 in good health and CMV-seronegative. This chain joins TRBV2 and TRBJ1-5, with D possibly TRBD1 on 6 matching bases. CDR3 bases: TGTGCCAGCACCTTCCTGGGGGGGGCCGGGACCGTTAATCAGCCCCAGCATTTT. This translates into CASTFLGGAGTVNQPQHF.